This paragraph reports one T cell receptor (beta chain). The CDR3 consists of 15 residues. Germline CDR1 KGHSH, CDR2 LQKENI. The V and J ends lost 5 bases and 5 bases respectively, with 15 bases between them. These data belong to a study of blood T cell repertoires in COVID-19. The repertoire was sequenced with immunoSEQ multiplex PCR; TCRdb's copy has only in-frame clones and lacks some. The sample contains around 180,000 clones, 80% to 90% of which appear only once. The clonotype originates from a man between 60 and 75 years old with acute or convalescent COVID-19. The chain couples TRBV18 to TRBJ2-2; maybe TRBD2 (5 bases). The sample comprised peripheral blood. CDR3 in DNA: TGTGCCAGCTCAACCTACGGACTCTCTACCGGGGAGCTGTTTTTT. The encoded protein is CASSTYGLSTGELFF.